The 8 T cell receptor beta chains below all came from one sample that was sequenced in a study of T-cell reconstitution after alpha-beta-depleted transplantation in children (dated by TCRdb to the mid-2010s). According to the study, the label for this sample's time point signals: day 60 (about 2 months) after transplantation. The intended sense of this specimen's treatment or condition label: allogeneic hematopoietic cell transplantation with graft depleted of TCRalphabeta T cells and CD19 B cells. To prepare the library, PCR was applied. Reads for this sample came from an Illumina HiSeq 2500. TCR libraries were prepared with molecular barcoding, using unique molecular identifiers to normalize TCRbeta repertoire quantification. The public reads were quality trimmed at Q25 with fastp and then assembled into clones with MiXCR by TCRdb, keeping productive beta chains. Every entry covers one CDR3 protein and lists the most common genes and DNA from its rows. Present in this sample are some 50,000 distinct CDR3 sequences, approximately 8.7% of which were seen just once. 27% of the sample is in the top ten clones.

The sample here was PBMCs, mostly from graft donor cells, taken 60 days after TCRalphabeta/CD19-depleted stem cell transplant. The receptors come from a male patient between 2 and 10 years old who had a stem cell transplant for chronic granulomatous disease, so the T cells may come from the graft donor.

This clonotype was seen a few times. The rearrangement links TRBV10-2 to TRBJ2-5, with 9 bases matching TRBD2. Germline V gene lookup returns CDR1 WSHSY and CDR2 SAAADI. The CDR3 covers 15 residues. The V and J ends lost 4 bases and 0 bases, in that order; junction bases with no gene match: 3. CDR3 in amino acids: CASSATSGYQETQYF. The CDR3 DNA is TGCGCCAGCAGTGCAACTAGCGGGTACCAAGAGACCCAGTACTTC.

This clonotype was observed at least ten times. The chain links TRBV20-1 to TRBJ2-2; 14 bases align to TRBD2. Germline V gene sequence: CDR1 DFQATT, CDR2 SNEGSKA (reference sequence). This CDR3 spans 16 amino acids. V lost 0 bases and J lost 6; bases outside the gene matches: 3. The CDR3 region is CSARETSGGVAGELFF. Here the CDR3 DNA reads TGCAGTGCTAGAGAGACTAGCGGGGGGGTGGCCGGGGAGCTGTTTTTT.

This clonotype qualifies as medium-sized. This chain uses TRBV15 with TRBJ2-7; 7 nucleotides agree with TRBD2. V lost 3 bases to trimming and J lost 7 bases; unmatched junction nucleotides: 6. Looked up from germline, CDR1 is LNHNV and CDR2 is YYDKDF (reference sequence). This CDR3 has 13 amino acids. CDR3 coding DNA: TGTGCCACCAGCAGTTATGGGGGGGAGGAGCAGTACTTC. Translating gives CATSSYGGEEQYF.

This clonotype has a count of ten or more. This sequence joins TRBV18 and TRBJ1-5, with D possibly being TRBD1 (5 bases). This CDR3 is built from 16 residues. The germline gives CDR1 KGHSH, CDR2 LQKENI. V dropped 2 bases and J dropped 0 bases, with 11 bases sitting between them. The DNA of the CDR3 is TGTGCCAGCTCACCAGGGGCAGGACATAGCAATCAGCCCCAGCATTTT. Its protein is CASSPGAGHSNQPQHF.

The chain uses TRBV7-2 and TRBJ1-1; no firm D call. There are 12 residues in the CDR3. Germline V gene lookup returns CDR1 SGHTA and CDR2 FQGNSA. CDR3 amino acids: CAGGRTNTEAFF. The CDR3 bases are TGTGCAGGCGGTCGCACGAACACTGAAGCTTTCTTT. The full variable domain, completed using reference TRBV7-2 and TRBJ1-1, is GAGVSQSPSNKVTEKGKDVELRCDPISGHTALYWYRQSLGQGLEFLIYFQGNSAPDKSGLPSDRFSAERTGGSVSTLTIQRTQQEDSAVYLCAGGRTNTEAFFGQGTRLTVV.

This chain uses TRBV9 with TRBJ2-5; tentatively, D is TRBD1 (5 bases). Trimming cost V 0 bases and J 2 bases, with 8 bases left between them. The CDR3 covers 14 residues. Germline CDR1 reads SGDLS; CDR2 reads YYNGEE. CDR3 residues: CASSVGQSQETQYF. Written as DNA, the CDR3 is TGTGCCAGCAGCGTAGGACAGTCTCAAGAGACCCAGTACTTC.

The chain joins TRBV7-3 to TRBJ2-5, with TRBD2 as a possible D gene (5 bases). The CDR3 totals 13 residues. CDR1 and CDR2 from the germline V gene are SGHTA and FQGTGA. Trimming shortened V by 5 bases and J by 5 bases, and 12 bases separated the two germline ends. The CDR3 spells CASSPGLKETQYF. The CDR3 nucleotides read TGTGCCAGCAGCCCAGGACTGAAGGAGACCCAGTACTTC. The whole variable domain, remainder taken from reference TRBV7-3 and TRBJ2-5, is GAGVSQTPSNKVTEKGKYVELRCDPISGHTALYWYRQSLGQGPEFLIYFQGTGAADDSGLPNDRFFAVRPEGSVSTLKIQRTERGDSAVYLCASSPGLKETQYFGPGTRLLVL.

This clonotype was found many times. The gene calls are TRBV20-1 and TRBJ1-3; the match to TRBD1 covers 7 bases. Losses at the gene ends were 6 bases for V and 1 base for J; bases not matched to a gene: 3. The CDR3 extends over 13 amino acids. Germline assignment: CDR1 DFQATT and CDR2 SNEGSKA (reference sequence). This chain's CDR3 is CSADRVSGNTIYF. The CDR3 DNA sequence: TGCAGTGCCGACAGGGTTTCTGGAAACACCATATATTTT.